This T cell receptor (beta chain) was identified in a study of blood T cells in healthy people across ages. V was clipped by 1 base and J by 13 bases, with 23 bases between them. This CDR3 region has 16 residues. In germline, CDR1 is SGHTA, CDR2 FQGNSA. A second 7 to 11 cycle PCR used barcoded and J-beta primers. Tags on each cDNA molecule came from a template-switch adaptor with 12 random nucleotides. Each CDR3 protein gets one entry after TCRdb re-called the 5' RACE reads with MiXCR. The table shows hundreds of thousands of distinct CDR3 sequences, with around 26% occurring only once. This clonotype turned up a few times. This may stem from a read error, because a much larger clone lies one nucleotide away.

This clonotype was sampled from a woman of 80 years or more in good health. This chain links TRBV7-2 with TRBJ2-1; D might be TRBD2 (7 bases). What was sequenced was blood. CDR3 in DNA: TGTGCCAGCAGCTTAGTGGCGGGGGCCGTAAGGAAGACCCAGTTCTTC. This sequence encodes CASSLVAGAVRKTQFF.